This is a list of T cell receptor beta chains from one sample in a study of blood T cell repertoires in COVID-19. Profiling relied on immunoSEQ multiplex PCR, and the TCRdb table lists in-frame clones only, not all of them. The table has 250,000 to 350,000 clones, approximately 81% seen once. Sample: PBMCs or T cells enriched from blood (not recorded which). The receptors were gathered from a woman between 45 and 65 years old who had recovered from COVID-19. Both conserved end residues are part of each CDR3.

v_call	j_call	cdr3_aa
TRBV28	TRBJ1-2	CASSTQGAPNYGYTF
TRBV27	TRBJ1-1	CASSFWGPETEAFF
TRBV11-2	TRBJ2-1	CASSLSGRVDNEQFF
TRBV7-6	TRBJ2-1	CASSLASGRAYEQFF
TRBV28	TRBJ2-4	CASTPQRGKNIQYF
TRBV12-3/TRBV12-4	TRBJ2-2	CASSPRNTGELFF
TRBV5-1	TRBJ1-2	CASSQGDSAYGYTF
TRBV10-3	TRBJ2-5	CAVRAGGGETQYF
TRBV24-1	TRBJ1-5	CATSRTGLNQPQHF
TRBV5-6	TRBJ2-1	CASSLGLGWSSYNEQFF
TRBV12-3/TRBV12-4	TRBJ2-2	CAISDTSHGELFF
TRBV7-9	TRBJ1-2	CASSFPGQGRGYTF
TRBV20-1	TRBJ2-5	CSASREPLQYF
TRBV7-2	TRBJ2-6	CASSLVGGVRSGANVLTF
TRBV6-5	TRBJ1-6	CASTGRSYNSPLHF
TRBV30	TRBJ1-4	CACRFPGEGLGEKLFF
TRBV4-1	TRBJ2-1	CASSHSPGLAGEQFF
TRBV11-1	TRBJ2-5	CASSPRTGGETQYF
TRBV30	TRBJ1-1	CAWSQQGNTEAFF
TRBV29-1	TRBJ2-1	CSTPRGVNEQFF
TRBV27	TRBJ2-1	CASSTTGTSGSVRYEQFF
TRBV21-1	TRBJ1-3	CASSKGSSGTSGNTIYF
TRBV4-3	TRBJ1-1	CASSQGRSWNTEAFF
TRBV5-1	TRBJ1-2	CASSLVPREVDYGYTF
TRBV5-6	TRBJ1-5	CASSLSLDRGTWPQHF
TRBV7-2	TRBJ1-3	CASSLDPVASAGNTIYF
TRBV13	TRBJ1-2	CASSHAGRTNYGYTF
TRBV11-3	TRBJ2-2	CASSHLAGQGTGELFF
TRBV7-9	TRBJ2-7	CASSSLSHRWYF
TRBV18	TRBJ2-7	CASSLFTGGKSYEQYF
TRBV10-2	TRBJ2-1	CASSEQGSFGNEQFF
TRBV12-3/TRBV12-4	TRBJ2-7	CAAGTGPYEQYF
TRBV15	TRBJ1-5	CATSRARAVNQPQHF
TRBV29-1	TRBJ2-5	CSVGRGREETQYF
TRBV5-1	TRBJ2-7	CASSLGAGTYEQYF
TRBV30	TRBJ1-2	CAWSARQGRGYGYTF
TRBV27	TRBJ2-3	CASRPGLVTDTQYF
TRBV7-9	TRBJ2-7	CASSLAAGTEEQYF
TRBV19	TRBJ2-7	CASSSEVAGDDYEQYF
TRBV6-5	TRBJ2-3	CASNLARNTDTQYF
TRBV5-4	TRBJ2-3	CASSLEASRTDTQYF
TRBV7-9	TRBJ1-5	CASSTEQGQPQHF
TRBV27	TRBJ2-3	CASSLLLGPTDTQYF
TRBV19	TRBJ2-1	CASSKQPGLAGQDTGQFF
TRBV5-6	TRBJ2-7	CASSVGQGSSYEQYF
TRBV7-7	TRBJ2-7	CASSLGGTGDSEQYF
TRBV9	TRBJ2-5	CASSPRGRVAQETQYF
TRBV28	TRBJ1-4	CASSPGILLTNEKLFF
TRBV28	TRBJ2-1	CASSLGDSGYNEQFF
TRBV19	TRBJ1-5	CASTPGQPNSNQPQHF